What follows describes a single T cell receptor (beta chain). The table came from immunoSEQ multiplex PCR; TCRdb's copy has only in-frame clones and leaves some out. The data hold 220,000 or so clones, with about 85% observed a single time. The sample originates from a study of blood T cell repertoires in COVID-19. Overall study context: T cells, B-cell-depleted T cells, or PBMCs provided the cDNA or gDNA that served as material.

Trimming stripped 6 bases from V and 2 bases from J, with 15 bases between. CDR1 and CDR2 from the germline V gene are SGHDT and YYEEEE. The CDR3 consists of 15 residues. Those enrolled in Seattle joined during active infection and were followed longitudinally afterward. This TCR derives from a woman between 45 and 65 years old with COVID-19, enrolled during active disease. The material sequenced was peripheral blood. The V gene is TRBV5-6, the J gene TRBJ2-1; possible D gene TRBD1, 5 bases. As DNA, the CDR3 is TGTGCCAGCACCCTTGGGGCAGGGACCTACAATGAGCAGTTCTTC. Translating it yields CASTLGAGTYNEQFF.